These T cell receptor beta chains were read from a single sample in a study of blood T cells in healthy people across ages. Each CDR3 protein gets one entry after TCRdb re-called the 5' RACE reads with MiXCR. This sample carries around 1,900,000 distinct CDR3 sequences, 39% of them seen once, and the ten largest clones take roughly 24%. Sequences were obtained from blood. The receptors here all came from a human donor in good health. Both conserved end residues are part of each CDR3. A D gene is named only where the DNA matches it firmly. Some rows mark clone size as missing; the rest say once, few, many or name a class of expanded clone.

j_call	cdr3_length	v_call	d_call	clone_size	cdr3_nt	cdr3_aa
TRBJ1-2	13	TRBV12-3/TRBV12-4	-	-	TGTGCCAGCACTAGACAGTCTTTCTATGGCTACACCTTC	CASTRQSFYGYTF
TRBJ1-1	20	TRBV12-3/TRBV12-4	-	-	TGTGCCAGCAGTTTAGCGGTTCTCACCTGGAGGGGAGGGGAGAACACTGAAGCTTTCTTT	CASSLAVLTWRGGENTEAFF
TRBJ2-1	13	TRBV20-1	TRBD2	few	TGCAGTGCTAGAGAACCTAGCGGGGGTTATCAGTTCTTC	CSAREPSGGYQFF
TRBJ2-7	15	TRBV29-1	TRBD2	few	TGCAGCGTTGAAGATGGTACTAGCGGGGGATACGAGCAGTACTTC	CSVEDGTSGGYEQYF
TRBJ1-5	15	TRBV4-1	-	-	TGCGCCAGCAGCCAAGAGGGCAGGCCTTATCAGCCCCAGCATTTT	CASSQEGRPYQPQHF
TRBJ2-1	15	TRBV4-3	TRBD1	-	TGCGCCAGCAGCCGGGATATCAGGGGGTTCTACGAGCAGTTCTTC	CASSRDIRGFYEQFF
TRBJ1-6	16	TRBV12-3/TRBV12-4	-	once	TGTGCCAGCAGTTCATACAGGGTTTCCTATAATTCACCCCTCCACTTT	CASSSYRVSYNSPLHF
TRBJ1-2	15	TRBV4-3	-	-	TGCGCCAGCAGCCAACACAACGACGGGAACTATGGCTACACCTTC	CASSQHNDGNYGYTF
TRBJ1-1	15	TRBV18	-	-	TGTGCCAGCTCACCACTATCACAGGGAGGGGTAGCAGCTTTCTTT	CASSPLSQGGVAAFF
TRBJ1-2	11	TRBV29-1	TRBD1	-	TGCAGCGCCGGGACAGTCCTTGGCTACACCTTC	CSAGTVLGYTF
TRBJ2-7	16	TRBV7-2	TRBD2	-	TGTGCCAACAGCTTAGGAGTGACTAGCGGGACCTACGAGCAGTACTTC	CANSLGVTSGTYEQYF
TRBJ2-5	13	TRBV9	TRBD1	few	TGTGCCAGCAGCGGACAGGGGACCGAGACCCAGTACTTC	CASSGQGTETQYF
TRBJ1-1	13	TRBV12-3/TRBV12-4	TRBD1	-	TGTGCCAGCAGTTATGAGGACAGGGTAGAAGCTTTCTTT	CASSYEDRVEAFF
TRBJ2-5	14	TRBV6-2/TRBV6-3	-	-	TGTGCCAGCAGTTACTCACGCAGGACCTACGGGCAGTACTTC	CASSYSRRTYGQYF
TRBJ2-1	16	TRBV7-9	TRBD1	few	TGTGCCAGCACCCCTCGACAGGGGGCCGCTTACAATGAGCAGTTCTTC	CASTPRQGAAYNEQFF
TRBJ1-2	14	TRBV7-9	-	-	TGTGCCAGCAGCTCCCAGGACAGAGGACCTGGCTACACCTTC	CASSSQDRGPGYTF
TRBJ2-4	15	TRBV11-1	TRBD2	-	TGTGCCAGCGGGCAGCTAGCGGGGGCCAGAGGGGAGCAGTACTTC	CASGQLAGARGEQYF
TRBJ1-2	17	TRBV7-2	TRBD1	few	TGTGCCAGCAGCTCGACAGGGTCGAGGGGTAATATGGATGGCTACACCTTC	CASSSTGSRGNMDGYTF